These 18 T cell receptor beta chains were sequenced from one sample in a study of blood T cell repertoires in COVID-19. Measured with immunoSEQ multiplex PCR; TCRdb has only the in-frame clones, and not every one. The sample consists of more than 60,000 clones, more than 70% of them appearing once. The material sequenced was peripheral blood. Every receptor here comes from a man aged 60-69 years with active or convalescent COVID-19.

This clone was seen only once. The junction and the germline gene differ at one end; a read error may be behind it. V gene TRBV7-7 combines with J gene TRBJ2-7, with D perhaps matching TRBD2 (5 bases). Germline-derived CDR1 and CDR2 are SSHAT and FNYEAQ (reference sequence). This CDR3 is built from 13 residues. The CDR3 DNA follows: TGTGCTAGCAGCTTCCAACTAGAGGGCGAGCAGTACTTC. Amino acid sequence: CASSFQLEGEQYF.

The chain links TRBV11-2 to TRBJ1-1; 8 nucleotides agree with TRBD1. The CDR3 is 14 residues long. Germline assignment: CDR1 SGHAT and CDR2 FQNNGV. V lost 4 bases to trimming and J lost 1 base; unmatched junction nucleotides: 2. In DNA form, the CDR3 reads TGTGCCAGCAGCTGGGGGACAGGGAACACTGAAGCTTTCTTT. Protein product: CASSWGTGNTEAFF.

The sample holds a few counts of this clone. The rearrangement uses TRBV27 and TRBJ2-7, with D possibly TRBD1 on 6 matching bases. Per the germline V gene, CDR1 is MNHEY and CDR2 is SMNVEV (reference sequence). V was cut by 6 bases and J by 6 bases, with 15 bases left in between. This CDR3 is built from 13 residues. The CDR3 protein is CASRMLQGAEQYF. For the CDR3, the DNA is TGTGCCAGCAGGATGCTACAGGGCGCCGAGCAGTACTTC.

The CDR3 sequence is CASSFRQGEQYF. As DNA, the CDR3 is TGTGCCAGCAGCTTTAGACAGGGCGAGCAGTACTTC. The chain recombines TRBV7-8 with TRBJ2-7, with 7 nucleotides matching TRBD1. V trimming: 3 bases; J trimming: 6 bases; junction bases outside the gene matches: 2. The CDR3 runs to 12 residues. Germline lookup yields CDR1 SGHVS and CDR2 FQNEAQ.

The chain combines TRBV7-8 with TRBJ2-7, with D possibly being TRBD2 (6 bases). Trimming shortened V by 6 bases and J by 2 bases, and 17 bases separated the two germline ends. CDR3 length: 15 residues. Looked up from germline, CDR1 is SGHVS and CDR2 is FQNEAQ. This CDR3 is CASRGARAGPYEQYF. The DNA of the CDR3 is TGTGCCAGCAGGGGCGCACGAGCGGGTCCCTACGAGCAGTACTTC.

As concerns this clone: This sample includes further DNA sequences coding for the same CDR3. The chain is built from TRBV5-1 and TRBJ2-7; TRBD1 matches at 9 bases. The CDR3 totals 15 residues. The ends lost 0 bases at V and 1 base at J; junction bases unmatched: 2. CDR1 and CDR2 from the germline V gene are SGHRS and YFSETQ. The DNA for the CDR3 is TGCGCCAGCAGCTTGGGGGGGACAGGGTCCTACGAGCAGTACTTC. Translating gives CASSLGGTGSYEQYF.

The chain has TRBV7-3 and TRBJ2-5; perhaps TRBD2 as D (6 bases). The germline V gene has CDR1 SGHTA and CDR2 FQGTGA. The V gene lost 5 bases and the J gene lost 0 bases, with 13 bases spanning the gap. The CDR3 runs to 15 residues. CDR3 nucleotide sequence: TGTGCCAGCAGCCGCACCGGCGGGAACCAAGAGACCCAGTACTTC. This encodes CASSRTGGNQETQYF.

The chain couples TRBV12-5 to TRBJ1-1; D may be TRBD1 (5 bases). Germline V lookup: CDR1 LGHNT, CDR2 FRNRAP. The V end lost 4 bases, the J end lost 0 bases, and 15 bases lay between the germline ends. This CDR3 spans 16 amino acids. The CDR3 DNA sequence: TGTGCTAGTGGTTCCCAATCGGGACTGGTGAACACTGAAGCTTTCTTT. Its protein product is CASGSQSGLVNTEAFF.

This clone has ten or more counts. The genes are TRBV7-9 and TRBJ1-2; 9 bases agree with TRBD1. The CDR3 spans 16 residues. V was pared by 5 bases and J by 3 bases, with 10 bases of the junction left unmatched. The germline V gene encodes CDR1 SEHNR and CDR2 FQNEAQ (reference sequence). DNA for the CDR3: TGTGCCAGCAGCCCCGGGACAGGGTTTTCTGACTATGGCTACACCTTC. Protein sequence: CASSPGTGFSDYGYTF.

The rearrangement uses TRBV21-1 and TRBJ2-1; the D call TRBD1 from the table was never checked on the DNA. TRBV21-1 is a listed pseudogene. CDR3 length: 11 residues. The CDR3 DNA reads TGTGCCAGCAGCAAGACAAATGAGCAGTTCTTC. It codes for CASSKTNEQFF.

This chain joins TRBV28 and TRBJ2-2, with D perhaps matching TRBD2 (5 bases). CDR3 length equals 16 residues. Trimming cost V 5 bases and J 3 bases, with 16 bases left between them. Per germline, CDR1 MDHEN and CDR2 SYDVKM. The CDR3 reads CASSQSLSGDTGELFF. DNA for the CDR3: TGTGCCAGCAGTCAATCGCTAAGCGGCGACACCGGGGAGCTGTTTTTT.

The gene calls are TRBV7-9 and TRBJ1-2; D may be TRBD1 (6 bases). Germline loops: CDR1 SEHNR, CDR2 FQNEAQ (reference sequence). The CDR3 loop spans 14 amino acids. V lost 5 bases, J lost 1 base, and 11 bases lay in between. The CDR3 reads CASSPGQFNYGYTF. CDR3 bases: TGTGCCAGCAGCCCCGGACAGTTTAACTATGGCTACACCTTC.

CDR3 in DNA: TGTGCCAGCACTCTCAGGGTGGTCGGGTCCTACGAGCAGTACTTC. Amino acids: CASTLRVVGSYEQYF. This chain links TRBV2 with TRBJ2-7, with D tentatively TRBD1 (5 bases). Germline loops: CDR1 SNHLY, CDR2 FYNNEI. CDR3 length: 15 residues. The V gene lost 7 bases and the J gene lost 1 base, with 17 bases spanning the gap.

The chain joins TRBV7-2 to TRBJ1-1; D is perhaps TRBD1 (6 bases). Deletions cut 5 bases from V and 1 base from J, with 14 bases between. The germline gives CDR1 SGHTA, CDR2 FQGNSA. The CDR3 contains 15 residues. CDR3 residues: CASSTTGGRNTEAFF. CDR3 DNA sequence: TGTGCCAGCAGCACGACGGGGGGCCGGAACACTGAAGCTTTCTTT.

The chain couples TRBV9 to TRBJ2-1, with 8 bases that match TRBD2. Trimming took 4 bases from V and 1 from J; bases not matched to a gene: 10. Germline CDR1 reads SGDLS; CDR2 reads YYNGEE. This CDR3 spans 17 amino acids. The CDR3 spells CASSRTPASGSYNEQFF. The DNA for the CDR3 is TGTGCCAGCAGCAGGACCCCGGCTAGCGGGTCCTACAATGAGCAGTTCTTC.

CDR3 protein: CASSPPHVRGETQYF. CDR3 bases: TGTGCCAGCAGCCCACCCCATGTTAGGGGGGAGACCCAGTACTTC. V gene TRBV7-9 combines with J gene TRBJ2-5; D may be TRBD1 (6 bases). The CDR3 runs 15 residues. Germline CDR1 and CDR2: SEHNR and FQNEAQ (reference sequence). V was clipped by 5 bases and J by 5 bases, with 18 bases between them.

The genes are TRBV30 and TRBJ2-5; 9 positions agree with TRBD1. The CDR3 has 13 residues. Germline values: CDR1 GTSNPN, CDR2 SVGIG (reference sequence). The chain's CDR3 is CASTGGSFETQYF. As DNA, the CDR3 is TGTGCTAGTACAGGGGGCTCGTTTGAGACCCAGTACTTC. Based on the CDR3 plus reference TRBV30 and TRBJ2-5, the full variable domain is SQTIHQWPATLVQPVGSPLSLECTVEGTSNPNLYWYRQAAGRGLQLLFYSVGIGQISSEVPQNLSASRPQDRQFILSSKKLLLSDSGFYLCASTGGSFETQYFGPGTRLLVL.

The CDR3 reads CASSRPRTGWYEQYF. For the CDR3, the DNA is TGTGCCAGCAGCCGACCCCGGACAGGGTGGTACGAGCAGTACTTC. This chain uses TRBV5-6 with TRBJ2-7, with 8 bases lining up with TRBD1. From germline, CDR1 is SGHDT and CDR2 YYEEEE. The length of the CDR3 is 15 residues. V dropped 4 bases and J dropped 4; count of bases not matched to a gene: 10.